Listed below are T cell receptor beta chains from one sample, sequenced in a study of T-cell memory formation after mild COVID-19. TCRdb independently ran MiXCR on the 5' RACE reads; one entry per CDR3 protein. The top ten hold approximately 10% of the sample, which has under 250,000 distinct CDR3 sequences, around 25% seen once. The specimen sequenced was PBMCs or a T cell subset sorted from them (not recorded which). These receptor sequences come from an adult woman who had mild COVID-19 (a few samples of this study predate the infection). Cell type and time point are not known. Each CDR3 is given with its conserved first and last residue. Each record gives: D gene, V gene, clone size, J gene, CDR3 protein, CDR3 DNA. D genes are given only for firm matches. Where a row states a size, it is once, few, many or the class of an expanded clone; other rows omit it.

D gene: NA; V gene: TRBV3-1; clone size: few; J gene: TRBJ1-1; CDR3 protein: CASSQLTGTTEAFF; CDR3 DNA: TGTGCCAGCAGCCAATTGACAGGAACCACTGAAGCTTTCTTT
D gene: NA; V gene: TRBV27; clone size: NA; J gene: TRBJ2-7; CDR3 protein: CASNIAGSSYEQYF; CDR3 DNA: TGTGCCAGCAACATCGCGGGGAGCTCCTACGAGCAGTACTTC
D gene: NA; V gene: TRBV10-3; clone size: NA; J gene: TRBJ1-1; CDR3 protein: CAISEVTNTEAFF; CDR3 DNA: TGTGCCATCAGTGAGGTTACGAACACTGAAGCTTTCTTT
D gene: TRBD1; V gene: TRBV2; clone size: NA; J gene: TRBJ1-4; CDR3 protein: CASGRDREEKLFF; CDR3 DNA: TGTGCCAGCGGACGAGACAGGGAGGAAAAACTGTTTTTT
D gene: TRBD1; V gene: TRBV24-1; clone size: NA; J gene: TRBJ1-1; CDR3 protein: CATSEGGQTEAFF; CDR3 DNA: TGTGCCACCAGTGAAGGGGGCCAAACTGAAGCTTTCTTT
D gene: NA; V gene: TRBV6-4; clone size: NA; J gene: TRBJ2-3; CDR3 protein: CASSTIAAVSTDTQYF; CDR3 DNA: TGTGCCAGCAGTACTATAGCGGCGGTAAGCACAGATACGCAGTATTTT
D gene: NA; V gene: TRBV20-1; clone size: NA; J gene: TRBJ1-1; CDR3 protein: CSARDPARTEAFF; CDR3 DNA: TGCAGTGCTAGAGATCCGGCCAGGACTGAAGCTTTCTTT
D gene: NA; V gene: TRBV5-6; clone size: NA; J gene: TRBJ1-3; CDR3 protein: CASSLGRVGNTIYF; CDR3 DNA: TGTGCCAGCAGCTTGGGCAGGGTCGGAAACACCATATATTTT
D gene: TRBD1; V gene: TRBV3-1; clone size: NA; J gene: TRBJ1-1; CDR3 protein: CASSQDPKRLDRDMFEAFF; CDR3 DNA: TGTGCCAGCAGCCAAGACCCGAAACGCTTAGACAGGGATATGTTCGAAGCTTTCTTT
D gene: NA; V gene: TRBV10-3; clone size: NA; J gene: TRBJ2-1; CDR3 protein: CAIRQSGTRYNEQFF; CDR3 DNA: TGTGCCATCAGACAATCCGGGACTCGCTACAATGAGCAGTTCTTC
D gene: NA; V gene: TRBV27; clone size: many; J gene: TRBJ2-7; CDR3 protein: CASSFLGGGLSYEQYF; CDR3 DNA: TGTGCCAGCAGTTTCCTAGGCGGCGGTCTCTCCTACGAGCAGTACTTC
D gene: NA; V gene: TRBV2; clone size: few; J gene: TRBJ2-7; CDR3 protein: CASSVQRTNYEQYF; CDR3 DNA: TGTGCCAGCAGTGTACAGAGGACCAACTACGAGCAGTACTTC
D gene: NA; V gene: TRBV9; clone size: many; J gene: TRBJ1-1; CDR3 protein: CASSLDSEAFF; CDR3 DNA: TGTGCCAGCAGCCTCGACAGTGAAGCTTTCTTT
D gene: TRBD2; V gene: TRBV7-2; clone size: few; J gene: TRBJ2-1; CDR3 protein: CASNLAGLNNEQFF; CDR3 DNA: TGTGCCAGCAACTTAGCGGGACTCAACAATGAGCAGTTCTTC
D gene: TRBD2; V gene: TRBV5-6; clone size: NA; J gene: TRBJ2-1; CDR3 protein: CASSPGLAASYNEQFF; CDR3 DNA: TGTGCCAGCAGCCCTGGACTAGCGGCTTCCTACAATGAGCAGTTCTTC
D gene: NA; V gene: TRBV3-1; clone size: few; J gene: TRBJ2-7; CDR3 protein: CASSQKKRPREFEQYF; CDR3 DNA: TGTGCCAGCAGCCAAAAGAAGAGACCCCGGGAATTCGAGCAGTACTTC
D gene: TRBD2; V gene: TRBV29-1; clone size: NA; J gene: TRBJ2-7; CDR3 protein: CSVEQGGEQYF; CDR3 DNA: TGCAGCGTTGAACAGGGAGGGGAGCAGTACTTC
D gene: NA; V gene: TRBV29-1; clone size: many; J gene: TRBJ2-2; CDR3 protein: CSGRQAGGELFF; CDR3 DNA: TGCAGCGGTCGACAGGCCGGCGGGGAGCTGTTTTTT
D gene: NA; V gene: TRBV28; clone size: few; J gene: TRBJ2-7; CDR3 protein: CASTSQGSYEQYF; CDR3 DNA: TGTGCCAGCACCTCTCAGGGGTCCTACGAGCAGTACTTC
D gene: TRBD1; V gene: TRBV5-1; clone size: few; J gene: TRBJ2-1; CDR3 protein: CASSPWVRDRGRRYNEQFF; CDR3 DNA: TGCGCCAGCAGCCCGTGGGTGCGGGACAGGGGGCGCAGATACAATGAGCAGTTCTTC
D gene: TRBD2; V gene: TRBV30; clone size: few; J gene: TRBJ2-7; CDR3 protein: CAWSPTYPGTSGIPYEQYF; CDR3 DNA: TGTGCCTGGAGTCCGACTTATCCTGGGACTAGCGGAATCCCCTACGAGCAGTACTTC
D gene: TRBD2; V gene: TRBV7-9; clone size: NA; J gene: TRBJ2-1; CDR3 protein: CASSLPRGLAELNEQFF; CDR3 DNA: TGTGCCAGCAGCCTCCCCCGCGGACTAGCGGAACTCAATGAGCAGTTCTTC
D gene: NA; V gene: TRBV5-5; clone size: few; J gene: TRBJ2-2; CDR3 protein: CASSFESGELFF; CDR3 DNA: TGTGCCAGCAGCTTTGAATCCGGGGAGCTGTTTTTT
D gene: NA; V gene: TRBV5-1; clone size: NA; J gene: TRBJ2-5; CDR3 protein: CASSPGTNQETQYF; CDR3 DNA: TGCGCCAGCAGCCCGGGGACAAACCAAGAGACCCAGTACTTC
D gene: TRBD1; V gene: TRBV25-1; clone size: NA; J gene: TRBJ2-7; CDR3 protein: CASSTGEGQGGQQYF; CDR3 DNA: TGTGCCAGCTCGACTGGTGAGGGACAGGGGGGCCAGCAGTACTTC
D gene: NA; V gene: TRBV4-2; clone size: NA; J gene: TRBJ2-1; CDR3 protein: CASSQDREEYMIYNEQFF; CDR3 DNA: TGTGCCAGCAGCCAAGACAGGGAGGAGTATATGATCTACAATGAGCAGTTCTTC
D gene: NA; V gene: TRBV6-2/TRBV6-3; clone size: NA; J gene: TRBJ2-1; CDR3 protein: CASSRTDDYNEQFF; CDR3 DNA: TGTGCCAGCAGTCGGACCGACGACTACAATGAGCAGTTCTTC
D gene: NA; V gene: TRBV20-1; clone size: NA; J gene: TRBJ2-1; CDR3 protein: CSARDPVPNEQFF; CDR3 DNA: TGCAGTGCTAGAGACCCGGTCCCCAATGAGCAGTTCTTC
D gene: NA; V gene: TRBV30; clone size: few; J gene: TRBJ2-3; CDR3 protein: CAWSVSARSSTDTQYF; CDR3 DNA: TGTGCCTGGAGTGTCTCTGCGCGATCTAGCACAGATACGCAGTATTTT
D gene: TRBD1; V gene: TRBV13; clone size: few; J gene: TRBJ2-7; CDR3 protein: CASKAGTGVYEQYF; CDR3 DNA: TGTGCCAGCAAGGCCGGGACAGGGGTCTACGAGCAGTACTTC
D gene: NA; V gene: TRBV18; clone size: NA; J gene: TRBJ2-6; CDR3 protein: CASSPPSVTGANVLTF; CDR3 DNA: TGTGCCAGCTCACCACCGTCCGTAACTGGGGCCAACGTCCTGACTTTC
D gene: NA; V gene: TRBV5-1; clone size: few; J gene: TRBJ2-5; CDR3 protein: CASNYRGSPQETQYF; CDR3 DNA: TGCGCCAGCAACTACCGGGGGAGCCCCCAAGAGACCCAGTACTTC
D gene: TRBD1; V gene: TRBV7-2; clone size: NA; J gene: TRBJ2-7; CDR3 protein: CASSLGQGISSPYEQYF; CDR3 DNA: TGTGCCAGCAGCTTAGGACAGGGAATCTCCTCTCCCTACGAGCAGTACTTC
D gene: TRBD2; V gene: TRBV10-3; clone size: NA; J gene: TRBJ2-5; CDR3 protein: CAISDASGSETQYF; CDR3 DNA: TGTGCCATCAGTGATGCTAGCGGGAGCGAGACCCAGTACTTC
D gene: TRBD2; V gene: TRBV9; clone size: NA; J gene: TRBJ2-5; CDR3 protein: CASSVEGLAGEETQYF; CDR3 DNA: TGTGCCAGCAGCGTAGAGGGGCTAGCGGGAGAAGAGACCCAGTACTTC
D gene: NA; V gene: TRBV5-1; clone size: NA; J gene: TRBJ1-1; CDR3 protein: CASSLLVLNTEAFF; CDR3 DNA: TGCGCCAGCAGCTTGTTAGTTCTGAACACTGAAGCTTTCTTT
D gene: TRBD2; V gene: TRBV7-8; clone size: many; J gene: TRBJ2-7; CDR3 protein: CASSPRIVTSGGSYEQYF; CDR3 DNA: TGTGCCAGCAGCCCCCGGATAGTGACTAGCGGGGGGTCCTACGAGCAGTACTTC